This T cell receptor (beta chain) derives from a study of identical twins. CDR1 is SGHRS and CDR2 is YFSETQ in the germline V gene. The CDR3 sequence is 17 residues long. The V gene end was trimmed by 4 bases and the J gene end by 8 bases; junction bases not matched to a gene: 17. TCRdb recomputed calls from the 5' RACE reads with MiXCR, one row per CDR3 protein. The repertoire holds about 190,000 distinct CDR3 sequences, 15% seen once, with 40% in the top ten. The same data also contributed to another study, on T cells expressing NK-cell markers. In that study: Nothing established the HCMV specificity of expanded NKG2C+ T cell clones.

The source of this sequence is a young woman in good health. V and J are TRBV5-1 and TRBJ2-1; 8 bases match TRBD2. Sample: CD8+ T cells sorted from blood. The CDR3 DNA is TGCGCCAGCAGCCCCGAGGGACTAGTAGTTCGGTCGGATGAGCAGTTCTTC. It yields the protein CASSPEGLVVRSDEQFF.